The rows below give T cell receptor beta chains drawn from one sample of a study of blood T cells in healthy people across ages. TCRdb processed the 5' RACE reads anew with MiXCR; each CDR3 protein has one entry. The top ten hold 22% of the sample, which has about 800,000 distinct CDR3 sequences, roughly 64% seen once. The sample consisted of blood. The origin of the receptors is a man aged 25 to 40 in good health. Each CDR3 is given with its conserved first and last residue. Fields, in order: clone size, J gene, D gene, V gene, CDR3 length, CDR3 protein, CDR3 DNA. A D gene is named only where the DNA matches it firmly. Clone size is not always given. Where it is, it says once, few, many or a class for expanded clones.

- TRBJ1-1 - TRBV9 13 CASSVAVGTEAFF TGTGCCAGCAGCGTAGCCGTAGGGACTGAAGCTTTCTTT
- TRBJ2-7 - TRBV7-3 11 CAKTMGYEQYF TGTGCCAAAACTATGGGCTACGAGCAGTACTTC
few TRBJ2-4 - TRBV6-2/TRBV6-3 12 CASSYNLDIQYF TGTGCCAGCAGTTATAACTTAGACATTCAGTACTTC
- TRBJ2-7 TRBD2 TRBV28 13 CASRPSGAYEQYF TGTGCCAGCAGACCTAGCGGGGCCTACGAGCAGTACTTC
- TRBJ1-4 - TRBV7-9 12 CASSFVGEKLFF TGTGCCAGCAGCTTTGTTGGTGAAAAACTGTTTTTT
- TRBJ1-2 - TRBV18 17 CASSPPISGAASWGYTF TGTGCCAGCTCACCACCGATTAGTGGGGCCGCCAGTTGGGGCTACACCTTC
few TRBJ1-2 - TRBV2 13 CASSALGIGGYTF TGTGCCAGCAGTGCGCTGGGAATTGGGGGCTACACCTTC
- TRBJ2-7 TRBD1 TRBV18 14 CASSADRVDNEQYF TGTGCCAGCTCCGCGGACAGGGTCGACAATGAGCAGTACTTC
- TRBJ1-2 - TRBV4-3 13 CASSPWTSGGYTF TGCGCCAGCAGCCCATGGACTTCTGGCGGCTACACCTTC
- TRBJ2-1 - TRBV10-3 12 CATAGTSNEQFF TGTGCCACCGCCGGGACGTCCAATGAGCAGTTCTTC
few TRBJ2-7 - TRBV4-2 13 CASSQSLEDEQYF TGTGCCAGCAGCCAATCCCTTGAGGACGAGCAGTACTTC
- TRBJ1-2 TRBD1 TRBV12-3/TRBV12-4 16 CASSLVVGTGIYGYTF TGTGCCAGCAGTCTAGTTGTGGGGACAGGGATCTATGGCTACACCTTC
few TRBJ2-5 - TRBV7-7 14 CASSQLTRGETQYF TGTGCCAGCAGCCAATTGACTAGGGGTGAGACCCAGTACTTC
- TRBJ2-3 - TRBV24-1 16 CATSDVPGPGTDTQYF TGTGCCACCAGTGATGTACCGGGACCAGGCACAGATACGCAGTATTTT
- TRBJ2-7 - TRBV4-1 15 CASSQGGGKTYEQYF TGCGCCAGCAGCCAAGGAGGGGGGAAAACCTACGAGCAGTACTTC
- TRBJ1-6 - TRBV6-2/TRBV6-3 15 CASSYYRERVEPLHF TGTGCCAGCAGTTACTACCGAGAGAGGGTTGAACCCCTCCACTTT
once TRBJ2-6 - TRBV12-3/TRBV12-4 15 CASSSYGSGANVLTF TGTGCCAGCAGTTCTTATGGGTCTGGGGCCAACGTCCTGACTTTC
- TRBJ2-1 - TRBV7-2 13 CASSQSSVSEQFF TGTGCCAGCAGCCAATCTAGCGTTAGTGAGCAGTTCTTC
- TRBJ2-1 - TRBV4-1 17 CASSQDPRRQSYNEQFF TGCGCCAGCAGCCAAGATCCCAGGAGACAGTCCTACAATGAGCAGTTCTTC
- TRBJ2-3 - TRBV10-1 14 CASSDRDDPDTQYF TGCGCCAGCAGTGACCGGGACGACCCAGATACGCAGTATTTT
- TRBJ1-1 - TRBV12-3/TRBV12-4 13 CASSTGWQTEAFF TGTGCCAGCAGCACAGGGTGGCAAACTGAAGCTTTCTTT
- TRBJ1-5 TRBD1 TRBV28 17 CATSNDRGQRSNQPQHF TGTGCCACCAGCAACGACAGGGGGCAAAGGAGCAATCAGCCCCAGCATTTT
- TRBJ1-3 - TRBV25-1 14 CASTRGGSGNTIYF TGTGCCAGCACCAGGGGAGGCTCTGGAAACACCATATATTTT
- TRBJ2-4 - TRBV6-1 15 CASSEASGAKNIQYF TGTGCCAGCAGTGAAGCTAGCGGAGCCAAAAACATTCAGTACTTC
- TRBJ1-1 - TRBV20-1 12 CSAYQGSTEAFF TGCAGTGCTTACCAGGGAAGCACTGAAGCTTTCTTT
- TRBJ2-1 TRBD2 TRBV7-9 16 CASSSGLSGRGNEQFF TGTGCCAGCAGCTCCGGTCTTAGCGGGAGGGGCAATGAGCAGTTCTTC
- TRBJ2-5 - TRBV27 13 CASSWGRWETQYF TGTGCCAGCAGTTGGGGGCGGTGGGAGACCCAGTACTTC
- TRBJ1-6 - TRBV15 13 CATSWVQGSPLHF TGTGCCACCAGCTGGGTCCAGGGTTCACCCCTCCACTTT
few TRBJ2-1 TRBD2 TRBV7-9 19 CASSLAMGLAGDSYNEQFF TGTGCCAGCAGCTTAGCGATGGGGCTAGCGGGAGACTCCTACAATGAGCAGTTCTTC
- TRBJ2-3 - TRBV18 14 CASSATLSTDTQYF TGTGCCAGCTCAGCGACACTTAGCACAGATACGCAGTATTTT
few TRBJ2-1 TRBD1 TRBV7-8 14 CASSSRDRGSEQFF TGTGCCAGCAGCTCCCGGGACAGGGGGTCTGAGCAGTTCTTC
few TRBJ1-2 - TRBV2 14 CASSGSQLNYGYTF TGTGCCAGCAGTGGGAGTCAGCTTAACTATGGCTACACCTTC
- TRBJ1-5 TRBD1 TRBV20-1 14 CSANVQGRIQPQHF TGCAGTGCTAACGTACAGGGGCGAATTCAGCCCCAGCATTTT
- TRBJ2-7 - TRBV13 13 CASSLGIRDEQYF TGTGCCAGCAGCTTAGGGATAAGGGACGAGCAGTACTTC
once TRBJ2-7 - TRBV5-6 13 CASSWDPRNEQYF TGTGCCAGCAGCTGGGACCCCAGGAACGAGCAGTACTTC
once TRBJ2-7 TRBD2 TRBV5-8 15 CATQLDGGGSYEQYF TGTGCCACTCAGCTGGACGGGGGAGGGTCCTACGAGCAGTACTTC
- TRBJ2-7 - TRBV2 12 CASSGISDEQYF TGTGCCAGCAGTGGTATAAGCGACGAGCAGTACTTC
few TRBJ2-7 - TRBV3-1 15 CASSPYRDLSYEQYF TGTGCCAGCAGCCCCTACCGGGACTTATCCTACGAGCAGTACTTC
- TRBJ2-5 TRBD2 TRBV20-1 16 CSARNRLAGDQETQYF TGCAGTGCTAGAAACCGACTAGCGGGAGATCAAGAGACCCAGTACTTC
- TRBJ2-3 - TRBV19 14 CATGRASSTDTQYF TGTGCCACGGGGCGGGCGAGTTCCACAGATACGCAGTATTTT
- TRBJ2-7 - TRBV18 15 CASSPGAGSVSEQYF TGTGCCAGCTCACCTGGAGCAGGGTCGGTGAGTGAGCAGTACTTC
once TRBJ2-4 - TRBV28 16 CASSPGLPVAKNIQYF TGTGCCAGCAGCCCCGGACTCCCTGTGGCCAAAAACATTCAGTACTTC
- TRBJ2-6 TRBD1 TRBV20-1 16 CSASDRGASGANVLTF TGCAGTGCTAGCGACAGGGGGGCCTCTGGGGCCAACGTCCTGACTTTC
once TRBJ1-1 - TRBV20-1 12 CSAGRAETGAFF TGCAGTGCCGGCAGGGCAGAGACAGGAGCTTTCTTT
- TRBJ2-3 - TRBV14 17 CASSQDGRDASTDTQYF TGTGCCAGCAGCCAAGATGGTCGGGACGCAAGCACAGATACGCAGTATTTT
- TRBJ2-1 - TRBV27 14 CASSLGTTSNEQFF TGTGCCAGCAGTTTGGGGACAACCTCCAATGAGCAGTTCTTC